A single TCR beta chain is shown here with its context. The antigen is undetermined. The sample carries other DNA sequences with the same CDR3. TCRdb's copy holds only in-frame clones and misses some; the assay was immunoSEQ multiplex PCR. The profile shows over 150,000 clones, 90% to 95% of them singletons. The data are from a study of T cell responses to AZD1222 COVID-19 vaccine. The study, taken as a whole, reports: Donors in the cohort were predominantly white British and more often female, and clonal diversity was possibly underestimated. Only 5 or 6 individuals given AZD1222 were seropositive at baseline. Spike-wide coverage was observed for vaccine-associated CD4 TCRs, with dominant responses at 160-218 and 743-854. Nearly half of unique spike-specific TCRs reportedly avoided B.1.351 and B.1.1.7 mutated regions.

Per the germline V gene, CDR1 is KGHSH and CDR2 is LQKENI. The V end was cut by 6 bases, the J end by 1 base, with 9 bases between. This CDR3 contains 13 residues. This clonotype originated in an adult who received the AZD1222 COVID-19 vaccine. The chain recombines TRBV18 with TRBJ2-5; a possible D gene is TRBD2 (5 bases). The sequences come from peripheral blood, collected 28 days after the second AZD1222 dose. The CDR3 region has the DNA TGTGCCAGCTCCCCGGGATCCCAAGAGACCCAGTACTTC. Its protein product is CASSPGSQETQYF.